These 13 T cell receptor beta chains were sequenced from one sample in a study of blood T cell repertoires in COVID-19 (dated by TCRdb to about 2020). Libraries were built with the immunoSEQ multiplex PCR assay. The table was pulled from immuneACCESS by TCRdb, which kept in-frame rearrangements only. Such tables lose some clones; where checked, under half of the loss comes from unresolved V genes, and the rest has no known cause. For this sample there are around 160,000 clones; roughly 90% appear just once. Roughly 3.1% of the sample is held by the ten biggest clonotypes. The specimen sequenced was peripheral blood. Source of these receptors: a man aged 60 to 75 with acute or convalescent COVID-19.

J is TRBJ1-5 and V is TRBV6-5; D is perhaps TRBD1 (5 bases). Trimming removed 1 base at V and 4 bases at J, with 5 bases between. The CDR3 runs to 13 residues. CDR1 and CDR2 (germline): MNHEY, SVGAGI. CDR3 nucleotide sequence: TGTGCCAGCAGTTACTACAGGAATCAGCCCCAGCATTTT. Residues: CASSYYRNQPQHF.

The chain joins TRBV5-1 to TRBJ1-6, with a possible D match to TRBD1 (6 bases). The germline gives CDR1 SGHRS, CDR2 YFSETQ. Trimming shortened V by 4 bases and J by 8 bases, and 19 bases separated the two germline ends. The CDR3 runs to 16 residues. CDR3 nucleotides: TGCGCCAGCAGCCCGGGTGGGACAACCCGAGATTCACCCCTCCACTTT. This codes for CASSPGGTTRDSPLHF.

This clone appeared a single time. The genes are TRBV18 and TRBJ2-3; TRBD1 aligns across 7 bases. CDR3 length: 19 residues. CDR1 is KGHSH, CDR2 LQKENI, per germline. V shed 3 bases, J shed 2 bases, and the junction held 17 bases outside the gene matches. The CDR3 sequence: CASSPTKLGRDRVTDTQYF. The CDR3 DNA sequence: TGTGCCAGCTCACCGACAAAGCTTGGCAGGGACAGAGTCACAGATACGCAGTATTTT.

The chain links TRBV7-8 to TRBJ1-1; TRBD1 matches at 8 bases. With V trimmed by 5 bases and J by 4 bases, 12 bases remained unmatched. The V gene's germline CDR1 is SGHVS and CDR2 FQNEAQ. The CDR3 spans 16 residues. The CDR3 sequence is CASSTRTGTGVTEAFF. The CDR3 DNA reads as TGTGCCAGCAGCACAAGGACAGGGACGGGAGTCACTGAAGCTTTCTTT.

The V and J genes are TRBV7-9 and TRBJ2-2, with D unclear. Germline assignment: CDR1 SEHNR and CDR2 FQNEAQ (reference sequence). The CDR3 consists of 14 residues. The V and J ends lost 1 base and 5 bases respectively, with 8 bases between them. The CDR3 reads CASSLGPRTGELFF. The CDR3 nucleotides read TGTGCCAGCAGCTTAGGCCCCAGGACCGGGGAGCTGTTTTTT.

The chain has TRBV4-2 and TRBJ2-7; 7 bases match TRBD1. Trimming took 1 base from V and 0 from J; bases not matched to a gene: 0. The CDR3 has 14 amino acids. Germline assignment: CDR1 LGHNA and CDR2 YNFKEQ. In DNA, the CDR3 is TGTGCCAGCAGCCAAGGGGACAGCTCCTACGAGCAGTACTTC. Translating gives CASSQGDSSYEQYF.

This rearrangement joins TRBV29-1 to TRBJ1-1, with D maybe TRBD1 (6 bases). The CDR3 runs to 16 residues. V dropped 7 bases and J dropped 3 bases, with 24 bases sitting between them. CDR1 is SQVTM, CDR2 ANQGSEA, per germline. The CDR3 loop is CSAEKITGSSDTEAFF. DNA of the CDR3: TGCAGCGCCGAGAAAATTACAGGGAGCTCGGACACTGAAGCTTTCTTT.

This sequence joins TRBV18 and TRBJ1-3, with D unclear. CDR1 is KGHSH and CDR2 is LQKENI in the germline V gene. V was clipped by 2 bases and J by 7 bases, with 6 bases between them. The CDR3 length is 12 residues. CDR3 nucleotides: TGTGCCAGCTCACCAGAAGAGAACACCATATATTTT. Protein sequence: CASSPEENTIYF. The full variable domain, its missing parts supplied by reference TRBV18 and TRBJ1-3, is NAGVMQNPRHLVRRRGQEARLRCSPMKGHSHVYWYRQLPEEGLKFMVYLQKENIIDESGMPKERFSAEFPKEGPSILRIQQVVRGDSAAYFCASSPEENTIYFGEGSWLTVV.

V and J are TRBV19 and TRBJ1-6, with D maybe TRBD1 (5 bases). The CDR3 contains 13 residues. The V end lost 7 bases, the J end lost 5 bases, and 9 bases lay between the germline ends. Germline-derived CDR1 and CDR2 are LNHDA and SQIVND (reference sequence). As DNA, the CDR3 is TGTGCCAGTAATCGACAGAATAATTCACCCCTCCACTTT. Translation gives CASNRQNNSPLHF. Drawing the rest from reference TRBV19 and TRBJ1-6, the complete variable domain is DGGITQSPKYLFRKEGQNVTLSCEQNLNHDAMYWYRQDPGQGLRLIYYSQIVNDFQKGDIAEGYSVSREKKESFPLTVTSAQKNPTAFYLCASNRQNNSPLHFGNGTRLTVT.

The chain employs TRBV24-1 and TRBJ2-3, with D perhaps matching TRBD1 (6 bases). The V end was cut by 7 bases, the J end by 2 bases, with 9 bases between. Germline lookup yields CDR1 KGHDR and CDR2 SFDVKD. There are 13 residues in the CDR3. CDR3: CATSRDNTDTQYF. The CDR3 DNA reads as TGTGCCACCAGCCGGGACAACACAGATACGCAGTATTTT.

Points on this clone: The sample holds other DNA sequences that translate to the same CDR3. V usage is TRBV2 and J usage is TRBJ1-6; TRBD1 agrees at 7 bases. Germline CDR1 reads SNHLY; CDR2 reads FYNNEI. The V segment lost 6 bases and the J segment 0 bases; nucleotides outside the gene matches: 8. This CDR3 contains 17 residues. The CDR3 here is CASRADRHSSYNSPLHF. CDR3 sequence (DNA): TGTGCCAGCAGAGCGGACAGGCATAGCTCCTATAATTCACCCCTCCACTTT.

The J gene is TRBJ1-1, the V gene TRBV6-5, with 7 positions matching TRBD1. Germline CDR1 is MNHEY and CDR2 is SVGAGI. V lost 6 bases and J lost 11; bases outside the gene matches: 12. The CDR3 loop spans 13 amino acids. The CDR3 bases are TGTGCCAGCAGCCACGGGACAGCCCGGGAGGCTTTCTTT. It translates to CASSHGTAREAFF.

The chain employs TRBV10-2 and TRBJ1-1; D gene uncertain. The germline gives CDR1 WSHSY, CDR2 SAAADI. V shed 6 bases and J shed 3 bases, with 14 bases lying between them. This CDR3 comprises 14 residues. The CDR3 region is CASSPMIRDTEAFF. CDR3 sequence (DNA): TGCGCCAGCAGCCCGATGATCCGGGACACTGAAGCTTTCTTT.